These T cell receptor beta chains were read from a single sample in a study of blood T cell repertoires in COVID-19. TCRdb keeps only in-frame clones here, not all; method: immunoSEQ multiplex PCR. The sample consists of 45,000 to 50,000 clones, approximately 86% of them appearing once. Sequences were obtained from peripheral blood. These receptors all come from a man at least 80 years old in a cohort sampled during active COVID-19. Each CDR3 is given with its conserved first and last residue. The D gene is left open where the match is weak. Size is stated for part of the rows, as once, few or many counts, or as a class when the clone is expanded.

TRBJ1-2	TRBD1	TRBV7-3	-	TGTGCCAGCAGCCGAGGGGGCGCGAACTATGGCTACACCTTC	CASSRGGANYGYTF
TRBJ2-7	TRBD1	TRBV4-1	-	TGCGCCAGCAGCCAAGGGACAGGGGAAGGGACCGAGCAGTACTTC	CASSQGTGEGTEQYF
TRBJ1-3	TRBD1	TRBV2	-	TGTGCCAGCAGTTGGGACAGGGGGTACTCCTCTGGAAACACCATATATTTT	CASSWDRGYSSGNTIYF
TRBJ2-2	-	TRBV9	-	TGTGCCAGCAGCACTGACGGGGGATGGTACACCGGGGAGCTGTTTTTT	CASSTDGGWYTGELFF
TRBJ2-3	TRBD2	TRBV6-4	-	TGTGCCAGCCGGGGGGAGGCATACAGCACAGATACGCAGTATTTT	CASRGEAYSTDTQYF
TRBJ2-5	TRBD1	TRBV4-1	-	TGCGCCAGCAGCCGCGCAGGGGGCGGGAACCGCGAGACCCAGTACTTC	CASSRAGGGNRETQYF
TRBJ2-2	TRBD1	TRBV19	once	TGTGCCAGTAGTACCCTACAGGGGGCAAGAACCGGGGAGCTGTTTTTT	CASSTLQGARTGELFF
TRBJ1-2	-	TRBV28	few	TGTGCCAGCAGTTTGCACCTCAGTCTGGGCTACACCTTC	CASSLHLSLGYTF
TRBJ1-6	-	TRBV14	-	TGTGCCAGCAGCCAAGAGGGGGCCTCCTTTAATTCACCCCTCCACTTT	CASSQEGASFNSPLHF
TRBJ2-1	-	TRBV5-1	few	TGCGCCAGCAGCTTGTGGGGGGGCTTAAGTGAGCAGTTCTTC	CASSLWGGLSEQFF
TRBJ1-2	-	TRBV19	few	TGTGCCAGTAGCTTCATACGAACAACTAACTATGGCTACACCTTC	CASSFIRTTNYGYTF
TRBJ1-6	-	TRBV27	few	TGTGCCAGCAAGGGGCGGACATTTTATTCACCCCTCCACTTT	CASKGRTFYSPLHF
TRBJ2-7	-	TRBV7-9	once	TGTGCCAGCAGCCTACAGGGATACGAGCAGTACTTC	CASSLQGYEQYF
TRBJ1-6	-	TRBV28	-	TGTGCCAGCTGCCTAGGACAGTTCCGTTATTCACCCCTCCACTTT	CASCLGQFRYSPLHF
TRBJ2-7	TRBD2	TRBV7-9	few	TGTGCCAGCAGCAAAGGGAGGTCTAGCGGGACGCACGAGCAGTACTTC	CASSKGRSSGTHEQYF
TRBJ2-7	-	TRBV11-2	-	TGTGCCAGCAGCTTGCCGGGACTCAAATCCTACGAGCAGTACTTC	CASSLPGLKSYEQYF